The 21 T cell receptor beta chains listed next were all sequenced from one sample in a study of CD8 T cells in ankylosing spondylitis. TCRdb reprocessed the 5' RACE reads via MiXCR and lists one record per CDR3 protein. Of some 70,000 distinct CDR3 sequences detected, approximately 5% appear once; the ten largest clones hold approximately 2.1%. The sequencing input was blood, either unsorted or a sorted T cell fraction (not recorded which). These receptors all stem from a male donor with ankylosing spondylitis or in good health (not recorded which).

This clonotype was seen ten or more times. V and J are TRBV2 and TRBJ2-2, with D uncertain. The CDR3 extends over 13 amino acids. The germline CDR1 and CDR2 sequences are SNHLY and FYNNEI. V was pared by 6 bases and J by 3 bases, with 8 bases between. In DNA form, the CDR3 reads TGTGCCAGCAGCCGTGAGGACACCGGGGAGCTGTTTTTT. Translating it yields CASSREDTGELFF. Using reference TRBV2 and TRBJ2-2 for the parts outside the CDR3, the full variable domain is EPEVTQTPSHQVTQMGQEVILRCVPISNHLYFYWYRQILGQKVEFLVSFYNNEISEKSEIFDDQFSVERPDGSNFTLKIRSTKLEDSAMYFCASSREDTGELFFGEGSRLTVL.

The sample holds many counts of this clonotype. The chain has TRBV29-1 and TRBJ2-7; the match to TRBD2 covers 10 bases. The CDR3 spans 14 residues. CDR1 is SQVTM, CDR2 ANQGSEA, per germline. The J segment lost 2 bases and the V segment lost 7 bases, leaving 8 bases of the junction unmatched. The CDR3 DNA reads TGCAGCGGGGTAAAGCGGGGGGGACCCTACGAGCAGTACTTC. Translated: CSGVKRGGPYEQYF.

The sample holds many counts of this clonotype. The V call is TRBV19, the J call TRBJ2-1; 12 bases align to TRBD1. This CDR3 has 15 amino acids. CDR1 and CDR2 from the germline V gene are LNHDA and SQIVND (reference sequence). The trim removed 4 bases at V and 9 bases at J, leaving 7 bases unmatched. The CDR3 protein is CASSTGTGGLIEQFF. As DNA, the CDR3 is TGTGCCAGTAGTACCGGGACAGGGGGCTTAATTGAGCAGTTCTTC. The entire variable domain, with the rest obtained from reference TRBV19 and TRBJ2-1, is as follows: DGGITQSPKYLFRKEGQNVTLSCEQNLNHDAMYWYRQDPGQGLRLIYYSQIVNDFQKGDIAEGYSVSREKKESFPLTVTSAQKNPTAFYLCASSTGTGGLIEQFFGPGTRLTVL.

This clonotype was detected many times. The chain recombines TRBV18 with TRBJ1-5; TRBD1 agrees at 7 bases. Germline V gene lookup returns CDR1 KGHSH and CDR2 LQKENI. This CDR3 region has 14 residues. J was trimmed by 3 bases and V by 5 bases; bases with no gene match: 4. CDR3 in DNA: TGTGCCAGCTCAGGACAGGTGTACAATCAGCCCCAGCATTTT. It translates to CASSGQVYNQPQHF.

This clonotype was counted at least ten times. This chain joins TRBV5-1 and TRBJ2-7, with 8 bases matching TRBD2. The V gene end was trimmed by 0 bases and the J gene end by 5 bases; junction bases not matched to a gene: 4. CDR1 is SGHRS and CDR2 is YFSETQ in the germline V gene. There are 14 residues in the CDR3. Here the CDR3 reads CASSLELAVHEQYF. The CDR3 nucleotides are TGCGCCAGCAGCTTGGAACTAGCGGTCCACGAGCAGTACTTC.

This clonotype has ten or more counts. The genes are TRBV5-1 and TRBJ2-1; no clear D gene. V shed 4 bases and J shed 4 bases, with 18 bases lying between them. This CDR3 comprises 16 residues. Germline V gene lookup returns CDR1 SGHRS and CDR2 YFSETQ. CDR3 DNA sequence: TGCGCCAGCAGCCCAGTCGCCTTCACCTCATACAATGAGCAGTTCTTC. The encoded protein is CASSPVAFTSYNEQFF.

The table lists this clonotype with many counts. The chain has TRBV30 and TRBJ1-5; 10 nucleotides align to TRBD1. Germline assignment: CDR1 GTSNPN and CDR2 SVGIG (reference sequence). J lost 6 bases, V lost 5 bases, and 10 bases had no gene match. The CDR3 spans 15 residues. The CDR3 DNA is TGTGCCTGGTCGGGACAGGGGAATGAGGGTCAGCCCCAGCATTTT. Translated, it gives CAWSGQGNEGQPQHF.

This clonotype occurred many times. The chain has TRBV29-1 and TRBJ2-3, with 7 bases aligning to TRBD2. This CDR3 spans 15 amino acids. J lost 2 bases, V lost 3 bases, and 8 bases had no gene match. The germline CDR1 and CDR2 sequences are SQVTM and ANQGSEA. The CDR3 nucleotides read TGCAGCGTTGATGGGACTACAATGATCACAGATACGCAGTATTTT. Translation: CSVDGTTMITDTQYF.

This clonotype was seen ten or more times. This sequence joins TRBV27 and TRBJ2-6, with 9 bases that match TRBD1. Germline-derived CDR1 and CDR2 are MNHEY and SMNVEV (reference sequence). The junction had 5 bases not matched to a gene; V was cut back by 5 bases and J by 0 bases. The CDR3 has 17 amino acids. The CDR3 loop is CASSRQGGYSGANVLTF. In nucleotides, the CDR3 is TGTGCCAGCAGTCGACAGGGGGGATACTCTGGGGCCAACGTCCTGACTTTC.

There are many counts of this clonotype. This sequence joins TRBV23-1 and TRBJ2-6; D is unresolved. TRBV23-1 is labeled an ORF, and its function is uncertain. V was shortened by 2 bases and J by 0 bases, with 17 bases between the two germline ends. This CDR3 has 19 residues. CDR3 region: CASSQRALPTLSGANVLTF. The CDR3, as DNA: TGCGCCAGCAGTCAACGGGCCCTCCCAACACTCTCTGGGGCCAACGTCCTGACTTTC.

In its sample, this clonotype was seen many times. V gene TRBV5-1 combines with J gene TRBJ1-3; D ambiguous. Deletions cut 5 bases from V and 4 bases from J, with 10 bases between. The CDR3 extends over 13 amino acids. Germline V lookup: CDR1 SGHRS, CDR2 YFSETQ. The CDR3 region is CASSLYEGNTIYF. In DNA form, the CDR3 reads TGCGCCAGCAGTTTGTACGAAGGAAACACCATATATTTT.

This clonotype has at least ten counts. The chain recombines TRBV7-2 with TRBJ2-2, with D unclear. Germline CDR1 SGHTA, CDR2 FQGNSA. The CDR3 totals 13 residues. Trimming left V 1 base short and J 8 bases short, with 8 bases between. CDR3 sequence (DNA): TGTGCCAGCAGCTTAGGGGTTGCTGGGGAGCTGTTTTTT. Its translation: CASSLGVAGELFF.

This clonotype occurred many times. The V gene is TRBV28, the J gene TRBJ2-3, with D perhaps assigned TRBD1 or TRBD2 (5 bases each). Germline V gene data show CDR1 as MDHEN and CDR2 as SYDVKM. The CDR3 contains 15 residues. V shed 1 base and J shed 5 bases, with 13 bases lying between them. In DNA, the CDR3 is TGTGCCAGCAGTTTATCAGGGACCAAGGGAGATACGCAGTATTTT. Its translation: CASSLSGTKGDTQYF.

This clonotype was observed many times. The CDR3 region is CASSLVVDNEQFF. CDR3 bases: TGTGCCAGCAGTTTGGTCGTGGACAATGAGCAGTTCTTC. The chain recombines TRBV12-3 or TRBV12-4 with TRBJ2-1; D remains unclear. V lost 3 bases and J 5 bases, leaving 8 bases between the germline ends. CDR3 length: 13 residues.

The sample holds many counts of this clonotype. V gene TRBV29-1 combines with J gene TRBJ1-2; possibly TRBD1 for D (5 bases). The V and J ends lost 6 bases and 8 bases respectively, with 19 bases between them. The CDR3 is 13 amino acids. Germline loops: CDR1 SQVTM, CDR2 ANQGSEA. DNA of the CDR3: TGCAGCGTCCCGGGGGATTCCTGGTGGGGCTACACCTTC. It is translated as CSVPGDSWWGYTF.

In its sample, this clonotype was seen many times. This CDR3 reads CASSWNSQETQYF. As DNA, the CDR3 is TGTGCCAGCAGTTGGAACAGCCAAGAGACCCAGTACTTC. The chain recombines TRBV12-3 or TRBV12-4 with TRBJ2-5; D is undetermined. V was clipped by 4 bases and J by 1 base, with 7 bases between them. This CDR3 has 13 amino acids.

In this sample, this clonotype turned up many times. This chain uses TRBV12-3 or TRBV12-4 with TRBJ1-1; the D gene is possibly TRBD1 (5 bases). V was trimmed by 6 bases and J by 10 bases, leaving 18 bases between them. The CDR3 loop spans 13 amino acids. The CDR3 here is CASRNQGVRRAFF. Here the CDR3 DNA reads TGTGCCAGCAGAAACCAGGGTGTGCGAAGAGCTTTCTTT.

This clonotype was detected many times. V and J are TRBV19 and TRBJ2-5, with D possibly TRBD1 on 6 matching bases. V lost 8 bases and J lost 5, with 15 bases in between. The CDR3 spans 13 residues. Germline loops: CDR1 LNHDA, CDR2 SQIVND (reference sequence). The CDR3 sequence: CASGQWERETQYF. In nucleotides, the CDR3 is TGTGCCAGTGGACAGTGGGAAAGGGAGACCCAGTACTTC. The variable domain in full, completed from reference TRBV19 and TRBJ2-5, reads DGGITQSPKYLFRKEGQNVTLSCEQNLNHDAMYWYRQDPGQGLRLIYYSQIVNDFQKGDIAEGYSVSREKKESFPLTVTSAQKNPTAFYLCASGQWERETQYFGPGTRLLVL.

The table lists this clonotype with many counts. The chain joins TRBV24-1 to TRBJ1-5; weak D call: TRBD1 (5 bases). The CDR3 has 15 residues. Between the trimmed V and J ends, which lost 5 bases and 6 bases, there was a span of 16 bases. CDR1 is KGHDR, CDR2 SFDVKD, per germline. The CDR3 sequence is CATSGAGQKGQPQHF. CDR3 bases: TGTGCCACCAGTGGGGCAGGGCAGAAGGGTCAGCCCCAGCATTTT.

This clonotype was counted at least ten times. This chain joins TRBV3-1 and TRBJ1-1, with a weak D call TRBD1 (5 bases). CDR3 size: 14 residues. Germline-derived CDR1 and CDR2 are LGHDT and YNNKEL (reference sequence). With 8 bases removed from V and 1 base from J, the gap between germline ends came to 14 bases. This CDR3 reads CASGKVGANTEAFF. The DNA for the CDR3 is TGTGCCAGCGGTAAGGTCGGGGCGAACACTGAAGCTTTCTTT. Together with reference TRBV3-1 and TRBJ1-1, the CDR3 gives the full variable domain: DTAVSQTPKYLVTQMGNDKSIKCEQNLGHDTMYWYKQDSKKFLKIMFSYNNKELIINETVPNRFSPKSPDKAHLNLHINSLELGDSAVYFCASGKVGANTEAFFGQGTRLTVV.

This clonotype has ten or more counts. CDR3 in amino acids: CASSLKGIYNQPQHF. The CDR3 DNA is TGTGCCAGCAGCTTGAAAGGGATCTACAATCAGCCCCAGCATTTT. The J gene is TRBJ1-5, the V gene TRBV5-6; D remains ambiguous. Between the trimmed V and J ends, which lost 1 base and 3 bases, there was a span of 11 bases. There are 15 residues in the CDR3. Germline lookup yields CDR1 SGHDT and CDR2 YYEEEE.